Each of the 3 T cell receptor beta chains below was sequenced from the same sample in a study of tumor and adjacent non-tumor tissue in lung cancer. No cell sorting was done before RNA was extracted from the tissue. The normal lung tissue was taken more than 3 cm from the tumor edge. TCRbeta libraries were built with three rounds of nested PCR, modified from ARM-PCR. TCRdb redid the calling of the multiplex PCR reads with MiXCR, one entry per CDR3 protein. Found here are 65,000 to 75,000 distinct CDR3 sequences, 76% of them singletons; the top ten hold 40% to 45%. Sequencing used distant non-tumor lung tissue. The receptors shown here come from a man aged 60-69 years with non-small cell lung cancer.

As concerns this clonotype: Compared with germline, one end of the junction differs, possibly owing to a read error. CDR3 bases: TGTGCCACCTCTATCCGTCGGGGAGCGGGAGGATCCTACCAGCAGTACTTC. This translates into CATSIRRGAGGSYQQYF. This chain connects TRBV6-1 to TRBJ2-7; 9 nucleotides agree with TRBD2. The CDR3 sequence is 17 residues long. Germline loops: CDR1 MNHNS, CDR2 SASEGT.

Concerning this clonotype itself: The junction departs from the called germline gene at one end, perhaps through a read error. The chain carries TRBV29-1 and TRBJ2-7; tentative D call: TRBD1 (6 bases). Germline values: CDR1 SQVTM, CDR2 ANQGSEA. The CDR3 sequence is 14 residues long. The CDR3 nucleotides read TGCGGCGTTGTAGGCGTGGACAGCACCTACGATCAGTACTTC. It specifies CGVVGVDSTYDQYF.

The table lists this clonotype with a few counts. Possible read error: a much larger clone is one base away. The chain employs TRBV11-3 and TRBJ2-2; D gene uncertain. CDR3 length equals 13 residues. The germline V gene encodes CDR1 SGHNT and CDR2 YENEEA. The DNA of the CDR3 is TGTGTCAGCAGCTCCTTTTCCACCGGGGAGCTGTTTTTT. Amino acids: CVSSSFSTGELFF. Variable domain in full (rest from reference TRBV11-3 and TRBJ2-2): EAGVVQSPRYKIIEKKQPVAFWCNPISGHNTLYWYLQNLGQGPELLIRYENEEAVDDSQLPKDRFSAERLKGVDSTLKIQPAELGDSAVYLCVSSSFSTGELFFGEGSRLTVL.